The 27 T cell receptor beta chains in this list originate from one sample, sequenced in a study of T cells in Graves' hyperthyroidism and ophthalmopathy. It was RNA transcripts that yielded the amplified TCR beta CDR3 regions. The study used the HTBI primer set for a first-round RT-PCR of the TCR CDR3. Each CDR3 protein is one row after TCRdb ran MiXCR on the multiplex PCR reads. The table lists hundreds of thousands of distinct CDR3 sequences, under 60% of them singletons. The sample comprised peripheral blood or thyroid tissue (not recorded which). The origin of the receptors is a woman in her late teens or twenties with Graves' hyperthyroidism.

At least ten counts were recorded for this clonotype. V usage is TRBV2 and J usage is TRBJ2-7; D is undetermined. V dropped 5 bases and J dropped 7 bases, with 18 bases sitting between them. This CDR3 has 14 residues. Germline CDR1 is SNHLY and CDR2 is FYNNEI. The CDR3 nucleotides read TGTGCCAGCAGTTCCGGACCCACCCCTACGGAGCAGTACTTC. This encodes CASSSGPTPTEQYF.

The J gene is TRBJ1-1, the V gene TRBV2; no reliable D call. The CDR3 loop spans 13 amino acids. Germline CDR1 reads SNHLY; CDR2 reads FYNNEI. V lost 4 bases and J 4 bases, leaving 10 bases between the germline ends. The CDR3 sequence: CASSGWGGTEAFF. The CDR3 DNA reads as TGTGCCAGCAGTGGATGGGGTGGCACTGAAGCTTTCTTT.

This clonotype was seen a few times. The chain uses TRBV29-1 and TRBJ2-7; no definite D call. V was clipped by 7 bases and J by 4 bases, with 14 bases between them. The CDR3 consists of 12 residues. The germline CDR1 and CDR2 sequences are SQVTM and ANQGSEA. This CDR3 reads CSARLLEYEQYF. CDR3 DNA sequence: TGCAGCGCCAGACTCCTTGAGTACGAGCAGTACTTC.

The gene calls are TRBV29-1 and TRBJ1-1, with D uncertain. The ends were cut back, 8 bases at V and 1 base at J, with 11 bases in the middle. The CDR3 has 12 amino acids. Germline V gene lookup returns CDR1 SQVTM and CDR2 ANQGSEA. The chain's CDR3 is CSSLGRNTEAFF. The CDR3 region has the DNA TGCAGCAGCCTTGGGAGGAACACTGAAGCTTTCTTT.

The chain has TRBV29-1 and TRBJ1-1; D remains ambiguous. In germline, CDR1 is SQVTM, CDR2 ANQGSEA. The CDR3 contains 13 residues. Trimming cost V 6 bases and J 0 bases, with 11 bases left between them. The CDR3: CSVVTGLNTEAFF. The CDR3 bases are TGCAGCGTGGTGACCGGGTTGAACACTGAAGCTTTCTTT.

The count of this clonotype is one. A much larger clone differs from this one at a single base, so this may be a read error. The J gene is TRBJ2-5, the V gene TRBV7-6, with 11 bases that match TRBD2. This CDR3 has 16 amino acids. The germline CDR1 and CDR2 sequences are SGHVS and FNYEAQ. Trimming cost V 1 base and J 5 bases; bases outside gene matches: 6. This CDR3 is CASSLGSSSGGETQYF. The CDR3 DNA reads as TGTGCCAGCAGCTTAGGGAGCTCTAGCGGGGGGGAGACCCAGTACTTC.

The genes are TRBV20-1 and TRBJ1-1; D remains ambiguous. V gave up 4 bases and J gave up 7 bases, with 19 bases separating them. The CDR3 consists of 14 residues. Germline-derived CDR1 and CDR2 are DFQATT and SNEGSKA (reference sequence). The chain's CDR3 is CSATISPGTNEAFF. For the CDR3, the DNA is TGCAGTGCTACCATCTCTCCGGGAACTAATGAAGCTTTCTTT.

On this clonotype: A junction boundary mismatches the germline segment, possibly from a read error. This chain links TRBV7-3 with TRBJ1-5, with 7 bases fitting TRBD1. The CDR3 consists of 16 residues. Germline CDR1 reads SGHTA; CDR2 reads FQGTGA. The CDR3 here is CASSPTGTASNQPQHF. The CDR3, as DNA: TGCGCCAGCAGCCCCACAGGGACAGCTAGCAATCAGCCCCAGCATTTT.

This clonotype was counted ten times or more. The rearrangement links TRBV7-8 to TRBJ1-2, with unresolved D. V was trimmed by 4 bases and J by 2 bases, leaving 8 bases between them. Germline V lookup: CDR1 SGHVS, CDR2 FQNEAQ. The CDR3 length is 13 residues. The CDR3 sequence: CASSSRANYGYTF. Here the CDR3 DNA reads TGTGCCAGCAGCTCCCGGGCGAACTATGGCTACACCTTC.

The chain joins TRBV2 to TRBJ1-2; a weak D match, TRBD1 (6 bases). Germline CDR1 is SNHLY and CDR2 is FYNNEI. This CDR3 comprises 13 residues. V was shortened by 4 bases and J by 5 bases, with 11 bases between the two germline ends. This chain's CDR3 is CASSAGAGYGYTF. CDR3 nucleotide sequence: TGTGCCAGCAGTGCAGGGGCGGGGTATGGCTACACCTTC.

As concerns this clonotype: Just one base apart from a much larger clone, this may be a read error. The rearrangement joins TRBV6-1 to TRBJ1-5; D possibly corresponds to TRBD1 (6 bases). Looked up from germline, CDR1 is MNHNS and CDR2 is SASEGT. Trimming took 4 bases from V and 2 from J, leaving 9 bases between them. The CDR3 contains 14 residues. The CDR3 is CASSVQGGNQPQHF. In nucleotides, the CDR3 is TGTGCCAGCAGTGTACAGGGCGGCAATCAGCCCCAGCATTTT.

The J gene is TRBJ1-1, the V gene TRBV20-1; D is perhaps TRBD1 (5 bases). V lost 3 bases and J lost 5, with 13 bases in between. This CDR3 contains 13 residues. Germline CDR1 is DFQATT and CDR2 is SNEGSKA (reference sequence). CDR3 in amino acids: CSASGGSKTEAFF. The CDR3 DNA is TGCAGTGCTAGTGGGGGATCGAAGACTGAAGCTTTCTTT.

CDR3 coding DNA: TGTGCCAGCAGCTTTATAAGGGGGTTCCAAGCCTACGAGCAGTACTTC. It encodes CASSFIRGFQAYEQYF. The V call is TRBV7-7, the J call TRBJ2-7, with D tentatively TRBD1 (6 bases). Germline CDR1 and CDR2: SSHAT and FNYEAQ (reference sequence). The CDR3 loop spans 16 amino acids. Trimming pared 3 bases from V and 2 bases from J, leaving 17 bases between.

The J gene is TRBJ2-7, the V gene TRBV9, with 9 positions matching TRBD2. The CDR3 runs 15 residues. Germline V lookup: CDR1 SGDLS, CDR2 YYNGEE. V lost 7 bases and J lost 7; bases outside the gene matches: 15. CDR3 DNA: TGTGCCAGCGGAGATCCGTCTAGCGGGATCGGTGAGCAGTACTTC. This sequence encodes CASGDPSSGIGEQYF.

As to this clonotype: Likely a read error: the CDR3 ends without its conserved phenylalanine or tryptophan. The J gene is TRBJ1-5, the V gene TRBV6-1; a weak D match, TRBD1 (6 bases). Trimming stripped 5 bases from V and 6 bases from J, with 14 bases between. The germline V gene encodes CDR1 MNHNS and CDR2 SASEGT. The CDR3 contains 14 residues. The CDR3: CASSREGGIQPQHV. CDR3 nucleotide sequence: TGTGCCAGCAGTCGAGAGGGGGGTATTCAGCCCCAGCATGTT.

The chain links TRBV20-1 to TRBJ2-5, with 7 nucleotides matching TRBD2. Germline V gene lookup returns CDR1 DFQATT and CDR2 SNEGSKA (reference sequence). The CDR3 has 12 residues. Trimming removed 6 bases from V and 7 bases from J; junction bases left unmatched: 8. The CDR3 loop reads CSALRLAATQYF. The CDR3 DNA reads as TGCAGTGCCCTTCGGCTAGCGGCGACCCAGTACTTC.

The chain couples TRBV15 to TRBJ2-2, with D perhaps matching TRBD2 (6 bases). Germline-derived CDR1 and CDR2 are LNHNV and YYDKDF (reference sequence). This CDR3 region has 14 residues. The V gene lost 7 bases and the J gene lost 1 base, with 10 bases spanning the gap. The CDR3 DNA sequence: TGTGCCACCACCCGGGACTGGAACACCGGGGAGCTGTTTTTT. This gives the protein CATTRDWNTGELFF.

The chain combines TRBV19 with TRBJ2-5; TRBD2 aligns across 7 bases. J gave up 5 bases and V 5 bases, and 14 bases lay outside the gene matches. Germline loops: CDR1 LNHDA, CDR2 SQIVND (reference sequence). This CDR3 spans 16 amino acids. The CDR3 is CASSGTLAVESETQYF. The CDR3 coding sequence is TGTGCCAGTAGTGGTACCCTAGCGGTAGAGAGTGAGACCCAGTACTTC.

This clonotype has a count of ten or more. The V and J genes are TRBV24-1 and TRBJ2-5, with TRBD2 as a possible D gene (6 bases). Trimming took off 0 bases at V and 3 bases at J, with 13 bases between the two ends. Germline-derived CDR1 and CDR2 are KGHDR and SFDVKD. This CDR3 is built from 16 residues. The CDR3 region is CATSDLGRSGEETQYF. DNA of the CDR3: TGTGCCACCAGTGATTTGGGCCGGTCGGGGGAAGAGACCCAGTACTTC.

The V call is TRBV25-1, the J call TRBJ1-3; 8 nucleotides align to TRBD1. The J segment lost 0 bases and the V segment lost 5 bases, leaving 6 bases of the junction unmatched. The germline V gene encodes CDR1 MGHDK and CDR2 SYGVNS. CDR3 length equals 16 residues. The CDR3 region is CASSPTGADSGNTIYF. The CDR3 coding sequence is TGTGCCAGCAGTCCGACAGGGGCCGACTCTGGAAACACCATATATTTT.

This sequence joins TRBV7-9 and TRBJ1-5; D unclear. The CDR3 covers 13 residues. Trimming pared 4 bases from V and 4 bases from J, leaving 8 bases between. Germline lookup yields CDR1 SEHNR and CDR2 FQNEAQ (reference sequence). CDR3 sequence: CASSSGENQPQHF. In nucleotides, the CDR3 is TGTGCCAGCAGCTCGGGCGAGAATCAGCCCCAGCATTTT. The full variable domain, completed using reference TRBV7-9 and TRBJ1-5, is DTGVSQNPRHKITKRGQNVTFRCDPISEHNRLYWYRQTLGQGPEFLTYFQNEAQLEKSRLLSDRFSAERPKGSFSTLEIQRTEQGDSAMYLCASSSGENQPQHFGDGTRLSIL.

This chain joins TRBV9 and TRBJ1-6, with D uncertain. V was shortened by 6 bases and J by 5 bases, with 15 bases between the two germline ends. Germline V lookup: CDR1 SGDLS, CDR2 YYNGEE. This CDR3 is built from 15 residues. CDR3 sequence reads: CASIRNRADNSPLHF. CDR3 DNA: TGTGCCAGCATTCGGAATAGGGCGGATAATTCACCCCTCCACTTT.

Only one count was recorded for this clonotype. J is TRBJ1-2 and V is TRBV29-1, with D tentatively TRBD1 (5 bases). This CDR3 has 12 amino acids. The V gene lost 5 bases and the J gene lost 8 bases, with 15 bases spanning the gap. Germline CDR1 and CDR2: SQVTM and ANQGSEA. CDR3 sequence: CSVLQFQGGYTF. The CDR3 DNA follows: TGCAGCGTTTTACAGTTCCAGGGAGGCTACACCTTC. The full variable domain, completed using reference TRBV29-1 and TRBJ1-2, is SAVISQKPSRDICQRGTSLTIQCQVDSQVTMMFWYRQQPGQSLTLIATANQGSEATYESGFVIDKFPISRPNLTFSTLTVSNMSPEDSSIYLCSVLQFQGGYTFGSGTRLTVV.

This chain links TRBV29-1 with TRBJ2-5, with 16 bases matching TRBD2. V shed 4 bases, J shed 5 bases, and the junction held 4 bases outside the gene matches. From germline, CDR1 is SQVTM and CDR2 ANQGSEA. This CDR3 has 15 residues. CDR3 sequence: CSVGGLAGGPETQYF. The CDR3 coding sequence is TGCAGCGTTGGGGGACTAGCGGGAGGGCCCGAGACCCAGTACTTC.

In this sample, this clonotype turned up a few times. V gene TRBV11-3 combines with J gene TRBJ2-7, with D perhaps given as TRBD1 or TRBD2 (6 bases each). Looked up from germline, CDR1 is SGHNT and CDR2 is YENEEA. V lost 5 bases, J lost 3 bases, and 14 bases lay in between. There are 14 residues in the CDR3. The CDR3 protein is CASSVRGGFYEQYF. CDR3 nucleotides: TGTGCCAGCAGCGTTAGAGGGGGGTTCTACGAGCAGTACTTC.

V is TRBV25-1 and J is TRBJ2-2, with 11 positions matching TRBD2. Germline V gene sequence: CDR1 MGHDK, CDR2 SYGVNS. The CDR3 covers 17 residues. V gave up 4 bases and J gave up 2 bases; unmatched junction bases: 6. CDR3 loop: CASSALGLADNTGELFF. DNA of the CDR3: TGTGCCAGCAGTGCCTTGGGACTAGCGGACAACACCGGGGAGCTGTTTTTT. The variable domain in full, with the rest retrieved from reference TRBV25-1 and TRBJ2-2, is EADIYQTPRYLVIGTGKKITLECSQTMGHDKMYWYQQDPGMELHLIHYSYGVNSTEKGDLSSESTVSRIRTEHFPLTLESARPSHTSQYLCASSALGLADNTGELFFGEGSRLTVL.

This clonotype was seen repeatedly, ten times or more. The chain couples TRBV7-2 to TRBJ1-4; TRBD1 is a possible D gene (5 bases). V was shortened by 0 bases and J by 10 bases, with 6 bases between the two germline ends. The CDR3 length is 12 residues. Germline CDR1 and CDR2: SGHTA and FQGNSA. The CDR3 reads CASSLAGRKLFF. The CDR3, as DNA: TGTGCCAGCAGCTTAGCGGGACGAAAACTGTTTTTT.